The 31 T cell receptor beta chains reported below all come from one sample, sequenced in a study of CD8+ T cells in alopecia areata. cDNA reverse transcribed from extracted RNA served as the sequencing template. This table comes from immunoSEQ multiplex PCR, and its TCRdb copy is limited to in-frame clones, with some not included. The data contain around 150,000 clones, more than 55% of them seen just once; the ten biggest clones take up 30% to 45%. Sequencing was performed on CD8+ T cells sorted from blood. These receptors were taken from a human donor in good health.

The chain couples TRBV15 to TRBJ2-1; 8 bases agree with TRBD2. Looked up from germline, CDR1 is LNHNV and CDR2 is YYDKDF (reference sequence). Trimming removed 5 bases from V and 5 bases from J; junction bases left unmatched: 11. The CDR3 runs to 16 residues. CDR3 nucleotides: TGTGCCACCAGCGGGAGAAGCGGGAGACTCGACAATGAGCAGTTCTTC. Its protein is CATSGRSGRLDNEQFF.

CDR3 nucleotides: TGTGCCAGCAGTCAGGGGATTGGATACATTCAGTACTTC. Translated: CASSQGIGYIQYF. The chain employs TRBV25-1 and TRBJ2-4, with D possibly TRBD1 on 6 matching bases. The ends were cut back, 5 bases at V and 8 bases at J, with 13 bases in the middle. CDR3 size: 13 residues. Looked up from germline, CDR1 is MGHDK and CDR2 is SYGVNS. The entire variable domain, with the rest obtained from reference TRBV25-1 and TRBJ2-4, is as follows: EADIYQTPRYLVIGTGKKITLECSQTMGHDKMYWYQQDPGMELHLIHYSYGVNSTEKGDLSSESTVSRIRTEHFPLTLESARPSHTSQYLCASSQGIGYIQYFGAGTRLSVL.

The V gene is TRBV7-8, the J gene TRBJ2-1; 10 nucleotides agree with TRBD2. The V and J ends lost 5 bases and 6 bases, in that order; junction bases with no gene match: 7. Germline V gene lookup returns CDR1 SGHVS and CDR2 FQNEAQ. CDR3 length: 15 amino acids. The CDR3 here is CASSPGTSVANEQFF. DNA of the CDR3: TGTGCCAGCAGCCCCGGGACTAGCGTGGCCAATGAGCAGTTCTTC.

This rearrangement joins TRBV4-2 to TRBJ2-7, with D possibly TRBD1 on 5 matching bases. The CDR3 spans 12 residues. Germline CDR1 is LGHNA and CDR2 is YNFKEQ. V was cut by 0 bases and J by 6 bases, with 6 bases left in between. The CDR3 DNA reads TGTGCCAGCAGCCAAGACAGGGTCGAGCAGTACTTC. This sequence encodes CASSQDRVEQYF.

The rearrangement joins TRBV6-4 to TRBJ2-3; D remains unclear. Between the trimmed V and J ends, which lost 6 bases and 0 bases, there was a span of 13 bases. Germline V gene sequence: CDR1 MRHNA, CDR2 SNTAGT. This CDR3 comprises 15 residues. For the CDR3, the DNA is TGTGCCAGCAGCCAAGGGCTCCATAGCACAGATACGCAGTATTTT. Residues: CASSQGLHSTDTQYF.

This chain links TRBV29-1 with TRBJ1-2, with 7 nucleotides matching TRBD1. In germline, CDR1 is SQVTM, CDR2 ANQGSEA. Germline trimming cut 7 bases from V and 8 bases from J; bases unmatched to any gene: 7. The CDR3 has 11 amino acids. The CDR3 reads CSADQGGGYTF. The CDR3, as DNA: TGCAGCGCCGATCAGGGGGGCGGCTACACCTTC.

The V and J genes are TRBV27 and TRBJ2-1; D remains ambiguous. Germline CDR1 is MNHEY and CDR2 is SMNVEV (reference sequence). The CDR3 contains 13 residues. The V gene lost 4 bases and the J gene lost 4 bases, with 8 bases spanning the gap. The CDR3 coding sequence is TGTGCCAGCAGTTCTACCCCGTACAATGAGCAGTTCTTC. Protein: CASSSTPYNEQFF.

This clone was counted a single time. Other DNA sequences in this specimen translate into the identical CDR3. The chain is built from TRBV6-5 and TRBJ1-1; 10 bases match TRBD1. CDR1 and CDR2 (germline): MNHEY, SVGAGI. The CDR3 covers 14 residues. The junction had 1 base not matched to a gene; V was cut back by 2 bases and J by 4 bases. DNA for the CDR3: TGTGCCAGCAGTTACAGGGACAGGGGCACTGAAGCTTTCTTT. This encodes CASSYRDRGTEAFF.

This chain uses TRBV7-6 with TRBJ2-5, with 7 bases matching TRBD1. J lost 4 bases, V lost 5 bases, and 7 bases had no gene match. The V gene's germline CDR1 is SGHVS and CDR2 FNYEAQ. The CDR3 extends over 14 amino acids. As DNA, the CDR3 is TGTGCCAGCAGCGACGCGACAGGGTTAGAGACCCAGTACTTC. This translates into CASSDATGLETQYF.

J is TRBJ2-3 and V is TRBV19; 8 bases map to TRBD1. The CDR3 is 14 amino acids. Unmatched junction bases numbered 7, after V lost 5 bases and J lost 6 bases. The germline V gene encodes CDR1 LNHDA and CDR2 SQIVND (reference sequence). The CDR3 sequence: CASSPGQGADTQYF. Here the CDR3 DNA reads TGTGCCAGTAGTCCCGGACAGGGCGCGGATACGCAGTATTTT. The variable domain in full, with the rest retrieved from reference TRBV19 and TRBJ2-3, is DGGITQSPKYLFRKEGQNVTLSCEQNLNHDAMYWYRQDPGQGLRLIYYSQIVNDFQKGDIAEGYSVSREKKESFPLTVTSAQKNPTAFYLCASSPGQGADTQYFGPGTRLTVL.

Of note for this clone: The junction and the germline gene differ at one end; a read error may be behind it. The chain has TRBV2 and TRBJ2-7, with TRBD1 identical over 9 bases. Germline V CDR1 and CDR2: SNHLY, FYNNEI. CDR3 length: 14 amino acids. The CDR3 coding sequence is TGTGCCAGCAGGGAGGGACAGGGAAGGTACGGGCAGTACTTC. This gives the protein CASREGQGRYGQYF.

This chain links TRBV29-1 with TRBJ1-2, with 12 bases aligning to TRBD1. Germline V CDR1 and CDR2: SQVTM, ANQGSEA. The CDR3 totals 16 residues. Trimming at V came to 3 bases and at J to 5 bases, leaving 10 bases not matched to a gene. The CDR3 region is CSVETGTGGVDYGYTF. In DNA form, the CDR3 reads TGCAGCGTTGAGACCGGGACAGGGGGCGTTGATTATGGCTACACCTTC.

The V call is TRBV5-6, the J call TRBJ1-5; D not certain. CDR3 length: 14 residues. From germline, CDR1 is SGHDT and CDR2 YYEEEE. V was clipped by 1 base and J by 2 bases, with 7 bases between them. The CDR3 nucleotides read TGTGCCAGCAGCTTGCTCGGGGGCAATCAGCCCCAGCATTTT. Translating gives CASSLLGGNQPQHF.

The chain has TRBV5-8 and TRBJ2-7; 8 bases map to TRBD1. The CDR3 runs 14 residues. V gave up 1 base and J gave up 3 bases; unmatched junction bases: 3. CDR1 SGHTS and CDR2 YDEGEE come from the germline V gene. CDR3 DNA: TGTGCCAGCAGCTTGACAACAGGGGGCTACGAGCAGTACTTC. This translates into CASSLTTGGYEQYF. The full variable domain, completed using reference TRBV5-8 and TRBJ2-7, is EAGVTQSPTHLIKTRGQQATLRCSPISGHTSVYWYQQALGLGLQFLLWYDEGEERNRGNFPPRFSGRQFPNYSSELNVNALELEDSALYLCASSLTTGGYEQYFGPGTRLTVT.

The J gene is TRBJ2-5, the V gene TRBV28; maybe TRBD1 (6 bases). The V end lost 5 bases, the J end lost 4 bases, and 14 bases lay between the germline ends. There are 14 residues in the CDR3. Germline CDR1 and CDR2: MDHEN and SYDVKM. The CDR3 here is CASSLDSDRETQYF. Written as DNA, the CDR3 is TGTGCCAGCAGTCTGGACAGTGACCGAGAGACCCAGTACTTC.

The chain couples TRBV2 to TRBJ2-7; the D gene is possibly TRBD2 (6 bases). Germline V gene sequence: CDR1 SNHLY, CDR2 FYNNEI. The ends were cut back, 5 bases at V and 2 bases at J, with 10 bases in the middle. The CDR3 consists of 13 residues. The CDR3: CASSLGRTYEQYF. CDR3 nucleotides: TGTGCCAGCAGTTTGGGGAGGACCTACGAGCAGTACTTC.

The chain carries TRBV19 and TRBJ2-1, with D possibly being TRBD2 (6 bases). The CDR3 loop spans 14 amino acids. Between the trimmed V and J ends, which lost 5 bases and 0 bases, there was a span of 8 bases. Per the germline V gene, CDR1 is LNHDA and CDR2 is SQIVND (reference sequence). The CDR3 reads CASSGRSSYNEQFF. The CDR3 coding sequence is TGTGCCAGTAGTGGGAGGAGCTCCTACAATGAGCAGTTCTTC.

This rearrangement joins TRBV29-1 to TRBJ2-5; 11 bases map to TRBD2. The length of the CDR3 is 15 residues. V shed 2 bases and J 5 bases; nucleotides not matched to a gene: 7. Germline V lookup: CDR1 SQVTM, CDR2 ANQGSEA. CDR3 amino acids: CSVERALAGGETQYF. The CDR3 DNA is TGCAGCGTTGAAAGGGCTTTAGCGGGAGGGGAGACCCAGTACTTC.

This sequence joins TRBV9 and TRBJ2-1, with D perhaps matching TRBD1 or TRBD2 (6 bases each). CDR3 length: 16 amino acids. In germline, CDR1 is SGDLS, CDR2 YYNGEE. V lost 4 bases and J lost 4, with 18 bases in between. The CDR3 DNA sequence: TGTGCCAGCAGCCCCAAGGTGGGGGGCTCATACAATGAGCAGTTCTTC. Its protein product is CASSPKVGGSYNEQFF.

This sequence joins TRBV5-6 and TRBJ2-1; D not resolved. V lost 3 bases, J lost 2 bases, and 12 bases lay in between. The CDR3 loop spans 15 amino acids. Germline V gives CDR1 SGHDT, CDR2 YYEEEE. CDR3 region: CASSWADSAYNEQFF. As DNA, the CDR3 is TGTGCCAGCAGCTGGGCCGACTCCGCCTACAATGAGCAGTTCTTC. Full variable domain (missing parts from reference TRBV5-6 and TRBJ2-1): DAGVTQSPTHLIKTRGQQVTLRCSPKSGHDTVSWYQQALGQGPQFIFQYYEEEERQRGNFPDRFSGHQFPNYSSELNVNALLLGDSALYLCASSWADSAYNEQFFGPGTRLTVL.

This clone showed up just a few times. CDR3 region: CSVESGWPDTQYF. For the CDR3, the DNA is TGCAGCGTTGAGTCGGGTTGGCCAGATACGCAGTATTTT. This sequence joins TRBV29-1 and TRBJ2-3; D gene uncertain. The CDR3 spans 13 residues. Germline CDR1 and CDR2: SQVTM and ANQGSEA. V lost 3 bases and J 4 bases, leaving 11 bases between the germline ends.

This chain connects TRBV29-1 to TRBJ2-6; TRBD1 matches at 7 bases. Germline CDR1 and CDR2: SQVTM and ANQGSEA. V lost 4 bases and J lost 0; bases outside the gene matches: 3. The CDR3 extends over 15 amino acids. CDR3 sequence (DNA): TGCAGCGTTGCCCACAGGGGCTCTGGGGCCAACGTCCTGACTTTC. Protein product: CSVAHRGSGANVLTF.

The CDR3 loop is CASSGNRETQYF. CDR3 DNA sequence: TGTGCCAGCAGTGGTAACAGAGAGACCCAGTACTTC. J is TRBJ2-5 and V is TRBV2; the D is unclear. CDR3 length: 12 residues. V lost 4 bases and J lost 4, with 7 bases in between. CDR1 and CDR2 (germline): SNHLY, FYNNEI.

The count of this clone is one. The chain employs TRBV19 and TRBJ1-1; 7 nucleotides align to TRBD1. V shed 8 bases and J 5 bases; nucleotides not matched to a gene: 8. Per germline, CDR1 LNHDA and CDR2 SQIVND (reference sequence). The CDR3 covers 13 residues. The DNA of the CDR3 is TGTGCCAGTGGGAGACAGGGAAAGACTGAAGCTTTCTTT. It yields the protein CASGRQGKTEAFF.

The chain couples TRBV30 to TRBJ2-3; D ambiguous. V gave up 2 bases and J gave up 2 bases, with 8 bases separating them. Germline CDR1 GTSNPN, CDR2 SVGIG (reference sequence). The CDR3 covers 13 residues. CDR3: CAWSSEFTDTQYF. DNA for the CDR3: TGTGCCTGGAGTTCGGAGTTCACAGATACGCAGTATTTT.

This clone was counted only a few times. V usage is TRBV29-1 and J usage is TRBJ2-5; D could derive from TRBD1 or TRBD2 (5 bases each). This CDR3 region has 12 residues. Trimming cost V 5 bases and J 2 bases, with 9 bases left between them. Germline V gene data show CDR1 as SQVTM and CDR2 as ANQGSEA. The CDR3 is CSVFGAQETQYF. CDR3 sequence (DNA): TGCAGCGTTTTCGGGGCGCAAGAGACCCAGTACTTC.

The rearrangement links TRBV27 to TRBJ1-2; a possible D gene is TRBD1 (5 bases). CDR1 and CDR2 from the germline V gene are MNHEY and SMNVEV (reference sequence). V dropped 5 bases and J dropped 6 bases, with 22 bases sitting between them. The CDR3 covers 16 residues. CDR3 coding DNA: TGTGCCAGCAGTGATGCGGGTCGCGGGGGTTTCGATGGCTACACCTTC. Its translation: CASSDAGRGGFDGYTF.

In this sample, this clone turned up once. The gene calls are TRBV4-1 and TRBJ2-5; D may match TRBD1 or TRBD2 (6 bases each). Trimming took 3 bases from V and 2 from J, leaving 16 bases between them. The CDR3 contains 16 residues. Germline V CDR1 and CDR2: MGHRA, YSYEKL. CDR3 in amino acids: CASSQGAGRDQETQYF. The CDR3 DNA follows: TGCGCCAGCAGCCAGGGGGCAGGGCGGGATCAAGAGACCCAGTACTTC.

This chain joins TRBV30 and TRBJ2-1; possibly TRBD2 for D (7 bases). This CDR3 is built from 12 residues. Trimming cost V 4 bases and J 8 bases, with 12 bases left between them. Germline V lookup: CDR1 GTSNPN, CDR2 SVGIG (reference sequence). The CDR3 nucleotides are TGTGCCTGGACCCTAGGGGGGGATGAGCAGTTCTTC. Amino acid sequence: CAWTLGGDEQFF.

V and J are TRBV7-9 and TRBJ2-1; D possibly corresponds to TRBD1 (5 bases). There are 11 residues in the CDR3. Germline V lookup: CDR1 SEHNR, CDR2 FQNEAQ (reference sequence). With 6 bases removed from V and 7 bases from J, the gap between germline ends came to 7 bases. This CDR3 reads CASSRQNEQFF. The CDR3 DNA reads TGTGCCAGCAGTAGACAGAATGAGCAGTTCTTC.

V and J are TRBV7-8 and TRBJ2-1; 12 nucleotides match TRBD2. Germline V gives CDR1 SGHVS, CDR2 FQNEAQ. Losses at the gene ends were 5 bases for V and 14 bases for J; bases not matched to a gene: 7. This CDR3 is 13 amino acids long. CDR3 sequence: CASSTSSGRGKFF. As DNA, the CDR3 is TGTGCCAGCAGCACCTCTAGCGGGAGGGGGAAGTTCTTC.